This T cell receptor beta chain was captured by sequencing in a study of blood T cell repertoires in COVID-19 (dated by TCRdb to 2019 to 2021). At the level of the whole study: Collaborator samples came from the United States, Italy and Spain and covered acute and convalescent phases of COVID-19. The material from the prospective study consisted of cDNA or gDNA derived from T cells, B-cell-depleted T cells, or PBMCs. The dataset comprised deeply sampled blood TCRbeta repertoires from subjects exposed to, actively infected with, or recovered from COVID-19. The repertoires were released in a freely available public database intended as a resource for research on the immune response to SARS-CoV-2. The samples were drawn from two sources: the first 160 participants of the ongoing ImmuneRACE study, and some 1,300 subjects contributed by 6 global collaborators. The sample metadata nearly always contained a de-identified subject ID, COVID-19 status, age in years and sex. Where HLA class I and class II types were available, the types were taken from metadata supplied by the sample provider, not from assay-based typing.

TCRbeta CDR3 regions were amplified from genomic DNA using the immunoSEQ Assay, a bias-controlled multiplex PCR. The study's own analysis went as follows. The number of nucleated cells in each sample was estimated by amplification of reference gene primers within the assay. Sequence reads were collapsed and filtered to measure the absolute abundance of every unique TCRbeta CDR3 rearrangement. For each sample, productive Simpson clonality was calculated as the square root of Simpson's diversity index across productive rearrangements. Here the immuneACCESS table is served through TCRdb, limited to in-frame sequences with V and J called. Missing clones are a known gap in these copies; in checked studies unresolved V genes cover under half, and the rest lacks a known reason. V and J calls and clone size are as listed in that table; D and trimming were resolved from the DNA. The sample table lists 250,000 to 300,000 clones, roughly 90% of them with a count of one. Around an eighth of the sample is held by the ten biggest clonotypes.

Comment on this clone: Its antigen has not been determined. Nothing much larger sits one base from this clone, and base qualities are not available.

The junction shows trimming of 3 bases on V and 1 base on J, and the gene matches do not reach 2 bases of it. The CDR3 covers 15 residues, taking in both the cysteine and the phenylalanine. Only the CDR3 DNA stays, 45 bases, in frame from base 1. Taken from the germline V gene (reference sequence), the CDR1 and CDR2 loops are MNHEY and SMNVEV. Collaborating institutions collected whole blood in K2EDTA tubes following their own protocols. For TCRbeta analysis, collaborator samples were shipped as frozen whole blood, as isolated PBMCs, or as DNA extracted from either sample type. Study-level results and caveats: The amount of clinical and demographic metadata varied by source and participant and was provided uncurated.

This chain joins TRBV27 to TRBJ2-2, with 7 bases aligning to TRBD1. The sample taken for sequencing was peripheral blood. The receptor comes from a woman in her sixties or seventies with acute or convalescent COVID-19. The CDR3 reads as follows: CASSLRTGNTGELFF. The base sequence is TGTGCCAGCAGTTTGAGGACAGGGAACACCGGGGAGCTGTTTTTT.